This T cell receptor (beta chain) was sequenced during a study of blood T cell repertoires in COVID-19 (dated by TCRdb to 2018 to 2021). Study-level background: The collaborator samples originated in the United States, Italy and Spain and spanned the acute and convalescent phases of COVID-19. The dataset comprised deeply sampled blood TCRbeta repertoires from subjects exposed to, actively infected with, or recovered from COVID-19. Sample metadata almost always included a de-identified subject ID, COVID-19 status, age in years and sex. The repertoires were released in a freely available public database intended as a resource for research on the immune response to SARS-CoV-2. Where available, HLA class I and class II types were taken from metadata supplied by the sample provider and were not determined by assay-based typing. The material from the prospective study consisted of cDNA or gDNA derived from T cells, B-cell-depleted T cells, or PBMCs. Samples were obtained from the ongoing ImmuneRACE study (first 160 participants) and from roughly 1,300 subjects provided by 6 global collaborators. What the authors observed across the whole study: The amount of clinical and demographic metadata varied by source and participant and was provided uncurated.

In Seattle, one collaborating source enrolled patients while the infection was active and tracked those patients longitudinally over the course of disease. Collaborating institutions collected whole blood in K2EDTA tubes following their own protocols. Collaborator samples were shipped for TCRbeta analysis as frozen whole blood, isolated PBMCs, or DNA extracted from either sample type. A note on this clone: Its antigen target is currently unknown. No base quality information exists; no much larger clone differs at one position.

CDR1 is given as ENHRY and CDR2 as SYGVKD, both from the germline V gene. The CDR3 runs 13 amino acids, cysteine and phenylalanine included. Kept here is only the CDR3 DNA, which spans 39 bases and is read in frame from base 1. The junction carries 16 bases between V and J, which are trimmed by 10 bases and 7 bases respectively. TCRbeta CDR3 regions were amplified from genomic DNA using the immunoSEQ Assay, a bias-controlled multiplex PCR. The original methods were these. Nucleated cell counts per sample were estimated from amplification of reference gene primers within the assay. To quantify the absolute abundance of each unique TCRbeta CDR3 rearrangement, sequence reads were collapsed and filtered. For each sample, productive Simpson clonality was calculated as the square root of Simpson's diversity index over productive rearrangements. Held by TCRdb, this immuneACCESS table contains in-frame sequences only and omits some clones. Under half of the omission traces to an unresolved V gene where checked; the cause of the rest is unknown. V and J calls and clone size are as listed in that table; D and trimming were resolved from the DNA. The sample table contains 300,000 or so clones; only one count was recorded for more than 85% of them. The ten largest clones add up to over 2% of the sample.

Rearrangement joined TRBV10-3 to TRBJ1-4, and the D gene may be TRBD1, 6 bases matching. Sequenced material: peripheral blood. The sequence was obtained from a woman aged 25 to 39 with COVID-19, enrolled during active disease. This receptor carries the CDR3 CATTGSRGEKLFF. The bases read TGTGCCACCACGGGGTCCAGGGGTGAAAAACTGTTTTTT.